The clone carrying this T cell receptor beta chain has a count of ten or more. Between the trimmed V and J ends, which lost 1 base and 9 bases, there was a span of 11 bases. This CDR3 is built from 13 residues. Germline V CDR1 and CDR2: SGHRS, YFSETQ. These data belong to a study of response to subunit inactivated influenza vaccine. TCRdb re-derived calls from the RT-PCR reads in MiXCR, one entry per CDR3 protein. The sample has more than 450,000 distinct CDR3 sequences, approximately 11% seen once; the top ten hold around 10%. This sample was also put to use in a study of T cells expressing NK-cell markers. That work contributes: A 5'RACE template switching approach incorporating UMIs was used to make TCR beta cDNA. Sequencing of TCR beta repertoires drew on sorted CD3+CD56+NKG2C+, CD3+CD56+NKG2C- and CD3+CD56-NKG2C+ T cells. The sequencing cohort of eight donors included seven HCMV-seropositive individuals and one seronegative individual.

Sample: PBMCs from blood, taken on the day of vaccination. The chain combines TRBV5-1 with TRBJ2-1, with a tentative D call TRBD1 (5 bases). This clonotype originated in a man aged 50-59 years who received an inactivated influenza vaccine. In DNA form, the CDR3 reads TGCGCCAGCAGCTTGACAGGTTCGAGTGAGCAGTTCTTC. Translation: CASSLTGSSEQFF.